These 15 T cell receptor beta chains came from one sample sequenced in a study of CD8+ T cells in alopecia areata. Described treatment: oral pan-JAK inhibitor, 5-10 mg twice daily. As the sequencing template, cDNA was produced by extracting RNA and reverse transcribing it. The method was immunoSEQ multiplex PCR; TCRdb's version includes in-frame clones alone and lacks a portion of them. There are about 100,000 clones in the sample; about 61% occur only once, and about 17% lies in the top ten. Specimen: CD8+ T cells sorted from blood, collected between weeks 55 and 65, from a patient treated with tofacitinib. The receptor set was obtained from a human donor with alopecia areata.

This clone was seen only a few times. The rearrangement links TRBV5-1 to TRBJ2-1; D might be TRBD1 (6 bases). V was clipped by 2 bases and J by 4 bases, with 10 bases between them. This CDR3 contains 14 residues. Germline CDR1 and CDR2: SGHRS and YFSETQ. CDR3 residues: CASSFRTEYNEQFF. In nucleotides, the CDR3 is TGCGCCAGCAGCTTTAGGACAGAGTACAATGAGCAGTTCTTC.

The genes are TRBV7-8 and TRBJ2-5; D gene uncertain. CDR3 length equals 14 residues. Germline V gene sequence: CDR1 SGHVS, CDR2 FQNEAQ. V shed 3 bases and J shed 5 bases, with 13 bases lying between them. The CDR3 loop reads CASSFRAHGETQYF. Here the CDR3 DNA reads TGTGCCAGCAGCTTCCGAGCTCACGGGGAGACCCAGTACTTC.

The chain has TRBV29-1 and TRBJ2-7, with TRBD1 matching 9 bases. J lost 5 bases, V lost 5 bases, and 7 bases had no gene match. This CDR3 has 13 amino acids. Germline V lookup: CDR1 SQVTM, CDR2 ANQGSEA. The CDR3 DNA sequence: TGCAGCGTTAGGGACAGGGTCTTCAACGAGCAGTACTTC. Protein product: CSVRDRVFNEQYF.

This clone came up once. The rearrangement uses TRBV6-6 and TRBJ2-5; D is undetermined. V dropped 4 bases and J dropped 1 base, with 10 bases sitting between them. CDR1 and CDR2 (germline): MNHNY, SVGAGI (reference sequence). The CDR3 totals 14 residues. The CDR3: CASSSSRTQETQYF. The CDR3 nucleotides are TGTGCCAGCAGTTCCTCCAGGACCCAAGAGACCCAGTACTTC.

This rearrangement joins TRBV30 to TRBJ2-7; 8 bases match TRBD1. The trim removed 1 base at V and 6 bases at J, leaving 8 bases unmatched. CDR1 is GTSNPN and CDR2 is SVGIG in the germline V gene (reference sequence). The CDR3 extends over 14 amino acids. The CDR3 is CAWSAGQGNGEQYF. The CDR3 DNA follows: TGTGCCTGGAGTGCAGGACAGGGAAATGGCGAGCAGTACTTC.

The chain recombines TRBV5-5 with TRBJ2-1; 9 nucleotides agree with TRBD2. CDR1 SGHKS and CDR2 YYEKEE come from the germline V gene (reference sequence). The junction had 9 bases not matched to a gene; V was cut back by 1 base and J by 10 bases. The CDR3 has 15 residues. The CDR3 here is CASSLTSGPHEEQFF. As DNA, the CDR3 is TGTGCCAGCAGCTTGACTAGCGGGCCCCACGAGGAGCAGTTCTTC.

Written as DNA, the CDR3 is TGTGCCAGCAGGGGGGACTACCTTGTCTCCTACGAGCAGTACTTC. Amino acids: CASRGDYLVSYEQYF. This chain connects TRBV2 to TRBJ2-7; 7 bases match TRBD2. CDR3 length: 15 amino acids. Trimming cost V 6 bases and J 0 bases; bases outside gene matches: 8. Germline V gene sequence: CDR1 SNHLY, CDR2 FYNNEI.

The chain links TRBV13 to TRBJ1-1; 7 bases align to TRBD1. Trimming took 4 bases from V and 3 from J; bases not matched to a gene: 5. The CDR3 sequence is 14 residues long. Per germline, CDR1 PRHDT and CDR2 FYEKMQ (reference sequence). The CDR3, as DNA: TGTGCCAGCAGCTCCGGGACAGCCTACACTGAAGCTTTCTTT. Translation gives CASSSGTAYTEAFF.

The chain has TRBV27 and TRBJ2-7; the match to TRBD2 covers 7 bases. V shed 2 bases and J 3 bases; nucleotides not matched to a gene: 4. CDR1 is MNHEY, CDR2 SMNVEV, per germline (reference sequence). This CDR3 has 14 residues. The DNA of the CDR3 is TGTGCCAGCAGTTTAGCCCCTAGCGGCTACGAGCAGTACTTC. Its protein is CASSLAPSGYEQYF.

In its sample, this clone was seen a few times. The chain is built from TRBV10-3 and TRBJ2-1; perhaps TRBD2 as D (6 bases). Germline V gene sequence: CDR1 ENHRY, CDR2 SYGVKD. Trimming pared 11 bases from V and 11 bases from J, leaving 16 bases between. The CDR3 runs to 11 residues. This CDR3 reads CASRNGGKQFF. The CDR3 nucleotides read TGTGCCTCCCGAAATGGGGGGAAGCAGTTCTTC.

This clone was seen a handful of times. This CDR3 reads CASSRNVVEGAFF. The CDR3 DNA reads as TGCGCCAGCAGCCGCAACGTCGTCGAGGGGGCTTTCTTT. The rearrangement links TRBV4-1 to TRBJ1-1; a weak D match, TRBD1 (5 bases). The CDR3 is made up of 13 amino acids. Per the germline V gene, CDR1 is MGHRA and CDR2 is YSYEKL. Trimming removed 4 bases from V and 11 bases from J, with 17 bases in between.

This chain connects TRBV6-5 to TRBJ2-5; tentative D call: TRBD1 (6 bases). V was clipped by 7 bases and J by 2 bases, with 14 bases between them. The germline V gene encodes CDR1 MNHEY and CDR2 SVGAGI. The CDR3 runs 14 residues. CDR3 amino acids: CASIPRDRQETQYF. DNA of the CDR3: TGTGCCAGCATCCCCCGAGACAGGCAAGAGACCCAGTACTTC.

The chain is built from TRBV29-1 and TRBJ2-1; D is possibly TRBD2 (5 bases). The CDR3 extends over 16 amino acids. The germline V gene has CDR1 SQVTM and CDR2 ANQGSEA. Trimming removed 4 bases from V and 1 base from J, with 17 bases in between. The CDR3 DNA reads as TGCAGCGTTGCAGGATTGGTGGGAGTTTCCTACAATGAGCAGTTCTTC. Translating it yields CSVAGLVGVSYNEQFF.

The rearrangement joins TRBV5-1 to TRBJ2-7; 9 bases line up with TRBD1. V lost 0 bases to trimming and J lost 6 bases; unmatched junction nucleotides: 7. Germline CDR1 and CDR2: SGHRS and YFSETQ. CDR3 length: 15 amino acids. CDR3 coding DNA: TGCGCCAGCAGCTTGGCACAGGGGGCTATTCGCGAGCAGTACTTC. It translates to CASSLAQGAIREQYF.

This clone was counted a few times. The rearrangement links TRBV7-4 to TRBJ2-6; perhaps TRBD1 as D (5 bases). There are 16 residues in the CDR3. Trimming took 5 bases from V and 4 from J, leaving 15 bases between them. CDR1 is SGHVT and CDR2 is SQSDAQ in the germline V gene. The CDR3 protein is CASSITQGPGANVLTF. As DNA, the CDR3 is TGTGCCAGCAGCATCACCCAGGGCCCCGGGGCCAACGTCCTGACTTTC.